The entry below gives a single TCR beta chain sequence along with its context. J gave up 8 bases and V 4 bases, and 11 bases lay outside the gene matches. The germline V gene has CDR1 LGHNA and CDR2 YNFKEQ. The CDR3 length is 15 residues. The sample comes from a study of blood T cell repertoires in COVID-19. Authors' analysis steps: Reference gene primer amplification gave estimated nucleated cell counts. TCRdb's table, derived via immunoSEQ multiplex PCR, lists solely in-frame clones and lacks some. For V, J and clone size, that table is used; D and trimming come from the DNA. The sample consists of just over 150,000 clones, over 80% of them appearing once.

The sample was peripheral blood. The genes are TRBV4-2 and TRBJ1-2, with 9 nucleotides matching TRBD1. The source is a woman aged 45-59 years with acute or convalescent COVID-19. Here the CDR3 reads CASSPVGQGTWGYTF. Here the CDR3 DNA reads TGTGCCAGCAGCCCTGTGGGACAGGGAACATGGGGCTACACCTTC.